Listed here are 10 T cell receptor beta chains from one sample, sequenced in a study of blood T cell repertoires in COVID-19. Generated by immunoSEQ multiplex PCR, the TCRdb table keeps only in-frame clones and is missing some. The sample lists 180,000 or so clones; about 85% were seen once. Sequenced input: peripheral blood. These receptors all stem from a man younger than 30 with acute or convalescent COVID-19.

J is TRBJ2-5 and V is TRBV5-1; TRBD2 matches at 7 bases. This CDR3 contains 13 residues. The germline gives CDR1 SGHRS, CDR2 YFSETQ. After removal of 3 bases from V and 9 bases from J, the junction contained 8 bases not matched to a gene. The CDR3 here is CASSSDTGRAQYF. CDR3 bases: TGCGCCAGCAGCTCAGACACGGGGAGGGCCCAGTACTTC.

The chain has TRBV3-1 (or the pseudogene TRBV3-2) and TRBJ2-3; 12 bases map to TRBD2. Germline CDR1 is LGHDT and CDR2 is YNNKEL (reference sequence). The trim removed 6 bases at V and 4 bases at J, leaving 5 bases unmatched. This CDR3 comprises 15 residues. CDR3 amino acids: CASSRTSGEPDTQYF. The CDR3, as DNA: TGTGCCAGCAGTCGGACTAGCGGGGAGCCAGATACGCAGTATTTT.

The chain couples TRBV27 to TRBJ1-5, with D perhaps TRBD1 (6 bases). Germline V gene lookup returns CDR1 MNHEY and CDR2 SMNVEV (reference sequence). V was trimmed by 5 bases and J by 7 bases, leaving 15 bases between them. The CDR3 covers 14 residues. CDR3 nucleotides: TGTGCCAGCAGTCCAACACAGGGTGGACAGCCCCAGCATTTT. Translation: CASSPTQGGQPQHF.

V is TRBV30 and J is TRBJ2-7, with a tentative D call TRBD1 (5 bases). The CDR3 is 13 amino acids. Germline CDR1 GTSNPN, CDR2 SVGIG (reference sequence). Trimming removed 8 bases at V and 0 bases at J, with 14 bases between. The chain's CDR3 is CATRVTGSYEQYF. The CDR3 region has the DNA TGTGCCACCAGGGTCACGGGCTCCTACGAGCAGTACTTC.

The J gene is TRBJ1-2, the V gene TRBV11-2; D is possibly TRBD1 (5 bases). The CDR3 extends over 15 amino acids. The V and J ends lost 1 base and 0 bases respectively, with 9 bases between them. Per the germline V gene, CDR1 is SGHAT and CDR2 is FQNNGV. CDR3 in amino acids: CASSLARAANYGYTF. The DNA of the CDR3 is TGTGCCAGCAGCTTAGCCAGGGCAGCTAACTATGGCTACACCTTC.

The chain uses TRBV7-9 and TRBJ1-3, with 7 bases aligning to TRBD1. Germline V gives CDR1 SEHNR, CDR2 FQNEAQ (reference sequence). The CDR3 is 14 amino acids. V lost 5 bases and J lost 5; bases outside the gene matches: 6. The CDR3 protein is CASSRRDRRNTIYF. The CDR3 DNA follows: TGTGCCAGCAGCCGCCGGGACAGAAGAAACACCATATATTTT.

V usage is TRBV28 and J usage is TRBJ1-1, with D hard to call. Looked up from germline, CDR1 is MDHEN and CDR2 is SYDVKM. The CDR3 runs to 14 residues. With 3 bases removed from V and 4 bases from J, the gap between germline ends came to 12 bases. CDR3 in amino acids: CASSFAAMGTEAFF. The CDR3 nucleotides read TGTGCCAGCAGTTTTGCGGCTATGGGCACTGAAGCTTTCTTT.

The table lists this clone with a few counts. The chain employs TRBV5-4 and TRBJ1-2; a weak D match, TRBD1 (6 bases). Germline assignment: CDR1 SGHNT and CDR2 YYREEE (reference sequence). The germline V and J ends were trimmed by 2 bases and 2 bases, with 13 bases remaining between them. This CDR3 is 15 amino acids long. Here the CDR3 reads CASSFETGINYGYTF. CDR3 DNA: TGTGCCAGCAGCTTCGAGACAGGAATAAACTATGGCTACACCTTC.

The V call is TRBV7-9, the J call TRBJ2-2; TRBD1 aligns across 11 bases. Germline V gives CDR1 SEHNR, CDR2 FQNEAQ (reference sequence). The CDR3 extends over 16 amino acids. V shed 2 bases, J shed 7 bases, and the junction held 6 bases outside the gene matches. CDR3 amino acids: CASSLPGQGAGGELFF. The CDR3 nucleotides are TGTGCCAGCAGCTTACCCGGACAGGGGGCTGGCGGGGAGCTGTTTTTT.

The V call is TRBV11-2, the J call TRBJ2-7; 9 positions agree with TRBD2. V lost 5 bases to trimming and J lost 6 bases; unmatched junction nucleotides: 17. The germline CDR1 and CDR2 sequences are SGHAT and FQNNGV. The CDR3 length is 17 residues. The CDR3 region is CASSPRGSGGPPGEQYV. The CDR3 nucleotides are TGTGCCAGCAGCCCGAGGGGGAGCGGGGGGCCCCCGGGCGAGCAGTACGTC.